The next 22 T cell receptor beta chains were all read from a single sample in a study of cytomegalovirus exposure and HLA in healthy donors. Generated by immunoSEQ multiplex PCR, the TCRdb table keeps only in-frame clones and is missing some. The sample has approximately 120,000 clones, approximately 94% seen once. Sequenced material: PBMCs. Receptors were obtained from a man younger than 35 in good health and CMV-seronegative.

In nucleotides, the CDR3 is TGTGCCAGCAGCCAAGAACAGGGACGGTATAATTCACCCCTCCACTTT. Translation gives CASSQEQGRYNSPLHF. The V and J genes are TRBV4-2 and TRBJ1-6; D possibly corresponds to TRBD1 (6 bases). Trimming pared 0 bases from V and 4 bases from J, leaving 10 bases between. Per the germline V gene, CDR1 is LGHNA and CDR2 is YNFKEQ. The CDR3 is 16 amino acids.

This clone appeared a single time. In the same sample, other DNA sequences code for this CDR3. The rearrangement links TRBV5-1 to TRBJ2-1; the match to TRBD2 covers 7 bases. Germline trimming cut 1 base from V and 4 bases from J; bases unmatched to any gene: 2. Germline V gene data show CDR1 as SGHRS and CDR2 as YFSETQ. The CDR3 covers 14 residues. The CDR3: CASSLRLAYNEQFF. The CDR3 DNA follows: TGCGCCAGCAGCTTGAGACTAGCTTACAATGAGCAGTTCTTC.

The chain has TRBV5-1 and TRBJ1-2; perhaps TRBD1 as D (6 bases). The ends were cut back, 3 bases at V and 5 bases at J, with 11 bases in the middle. The CDR3 is 13 residues long. Germline lookup yields CDR1 SGHRS and CDR2 YFSETQ. CDR3 DNA sequence: TGCGCCAGCAGCTATGCGGACAGTTATGGCTACACCTTC. Amino acid sequence: CASSYADSYGYTF. The variable domain in full, with the rest retrieved from reference TRBV5-1 and TRBJ1-2, is KAGVTQTPRYLIKTRGQQVTLSCSPISGHRSVSWYQQTPGQGLQFLFEYFSETQRNKGNFPGRFSGRQFSNSRSEMNVSTLELGDSALYLCASSYADSYGYTFGSGTRLTVV.

The V gene is TRBV6-5, the J gene TRBJ2-3; TRBD2 matches at 8 bases. Germline V gene data show CDR1 as MNHEY and CDR2 as SVGAGI. The CDR3 consists of 14 residues. Trimming cost V 4 bases and J 2 bases; bases outside gene matches: 2. This CDR3 reads CASSSGGPTDTQYF. As DNA, the CDR3 is TGTGCCAGCAGTTCGGGGGGGCCCACAGATACGCAGTATTTT.

The CDR3 spells CASSQDLLTNINEQFF. CDR3 sequence (DNA): TGTGCCAGCAGCCAAGATCTCCTTACTAATATCAATGAGCAGTTCTTC. The genes are TRBV4-2 and TRBJ2-1; no definite D call. CDR3 length equals 16 residues. Trimming removed 0 bases at V and 6 bases at J, with 15 bases between. In germline, CDR1 is LGHNA, CDR2 YNFKEQ.

The chain employs TRBV7-2 and TRBJ1-1; D uncertain. V was clipped by 5 bases and J by 4 bases, with 14 bases between them. The V gene's germline CDR1 is SGHTA and CDR2 FQGNSA. CDR3 length: 14 residues. The CDR3, as DNA: TGTGCCAGCAGCCGAAGGGAGAAAGGCACTGAAGCTTTCTTT. Its protein is CASSRREKGTEAFF.

The V and J genes are TRBV13 and TRBJ2-7; TRBD1 aligns across 8 bases. The germline gives CDR1 PRHDT, CDR2 FYEKMQ (reference sequence). CDR3 length equals 14 residues. With V trimmed by 0 bases and J by 4 bases, 2 bases remained unmatched. The CDR3 DNA follows: TGTGCCAGCAGCTTAGGGACAGGGGTATACGAGCAGTACTTC. Translating it yields CASSLGTGVYEQYF. Full variable domain (outside the CDR3, taken from reference TRBV13 and TRBJ2-7): AAGVIQSPRHLIKEKRETATLKCYPIPRHDTVYWYQQGPGQDPQFLISFYEKMQSDKGSIPDRFSAQQFSDYHSELNMSSLELGDSALYFCASSLGTGVYEQYFGPGTRLTVT.

On this clone itself: At one end, the junction sequence differs from germline, possibly due to a read error. The rearrangement joins TRBV7-3 to TRBJ2-3; TRBD2 matches at 11 bases. The CDR3 is 16 amino acids. Germline V gene sequence: CDR1 SGHTA, CDR2 FQGTGA. The CDR3 sequence is CASSLTSGSYTDTQYF. CDR3 bases: TGTGCCAGCAGCCTAACTAGCGGGAGTTATACAGATACGCAGTATTTT.

About this clone itself: At one end the junction does not follow the germline gene, possibly because of a read error. This chain uses TRBV13 with TRBJ1-1; TRBD1 is a possible D gene (5 bases). CDR3 size: 12 residues. In germline, CDR1 is PRHDT, CDR2 FYEKMQ (reference sequence). The CDR3 sequence is CASSLGALEAFF. The CDR3, as DNA: TGTGCCAGCAGCCTAGGGGCCTTAGAAGCTTTCTTT.

This chain uses TRBV5-4 with TRBJ2-5; TRBD2 matches at 9 bases. The CDR3 contains 14 residues. The V and J ends lost 4 bases and 5 bases, in that order; junction bases with no gene match: 6. Germline-derived CDR1 and CDR2 are SGHNT and YYREEE (reference sequence). CDR3 nucleotide sequence: TGTGCCAGCAGCAGCGGACTAGCGTCTGAGACCCAGTACTTC. Translation: CASSSGLASETQYF.

The J gene is TRBJ2-1, the V gene TRBV29-1; D is perhaps TRBD1 (5 bases). The CDR3 covers 13 residues. V was shortened by 7 bases and J by 2 bases, with 12 bases between the two germline ends. The germline gives CDR1 SQVTM, CDR2 ANQGSEA. The CDR3 spells CSGGTAAYNEQFF. DNA for the CDR3: TGCAGCGGGGGCACAGCAGCCTACAATGAGCAGTTCTTC.

The chain is built from TRBV27 and TRBJ1-1; D not resolved. Germline V gene sequence: CDR1 MNHEY, CDR2 SMNVEV (reference sequence). CDR3 length equals 14 residues. V lost 6 bases to trimming and J lost 4 bases, with 15 bases between them. The CDR3 bases are TGTGCCAGCAGGCCCGGGATCGGCCGCACTGAAGCTTTCTTT. It encodes CASRPGIGRTEAFF.

The CDR3 DNA is TGTGCCAGCAGCTTAGGAGCGGGAGGATACGAGCAGTACTTC. This encodes CASSLGAGGYEQYF. The V and J genes are TRBV11-2 and TRBJ2-7; 9 nucleotides line up with TRBD2. The CDR3 loop spans 14 amino acids. Germline V gene data show CDR1 as SGHAT and CDR2 as FQNNGV. The ends lost 1 base at V and 4 bases at J; junction bases unmatched: 2.

This clone was detected a few times. This chain connects TRBV27 to TRBJ2-1; maybe TRBD2 (7 bases). V lost 8 bases, J lost 2 bases, and 22 bases lay in between. The CDR3 contains 17 residues. Germline CDR1 MNHEY, CDR2 SMNVEV (reference sequence). The CDR3 DNA reads as TGTGCCAGCGGCCGGGGGGCGGCCTCGGCCCCCTACAATGAGCAGTTCTTC. Translating gives CASGRGAASAPYNEQFF.

This chain connects TRBV5-5 to TRBJ2-1; 10 nucleotides align to TRBD2. J gave up 7 bases and V 4 bases, and 8 bases lay outside the gene matches. The CDR3 has 15 residues. The germline CDR1 and CDR2 sequences are SGHKS and YYEKEE (reference sequence). The CDR3 protein is CASSQRTSGPNEQFF. The CDR3 DNA reads TGTGCCAGCAGCCAAAGGACTAGCGGTCCGAATGAGCAGTTCTTC.

The chain has TRBV30 and TRBJ1-1; maybe TRBD1 (6 bases). Per the germline V gene, CDR1 is GTSNPN and CDR2 is SVGIG (reference sequence). The CDR3 extends over 14 amino acids. V was cut by 0 bases and J by 4 bases, with 12 bases left in between. The CDR3 DNA sequence: TGTGCCTGGAGTGTAGGGGGGGGACTCACTGAAGCTTTCTTT. Translation: CAWSVGGGLTEAFF.

The chain links TRBV27 to TRBJ2-2; D perhaps matches TRBD1 (6 bases). Trimming stripped 6 bases from V and 4 bases from J, with 12 bases between. Germline V gives CDR1 MNHEY, CDR2 SMNVEV (reference sequence). This CDR3 comprises 14 residues. CDR3 in DNA: TGTGCCAGCAGCCTGACAGGAAGCACCGGGGAGCTGTTTTTT. Translated: CASSLTGSTGELFF.

This chain links TRBV7-6 with TRBJ2-2; 11 bases fit TRBD2. Germline CDR1 reads SGHVS; CDR2 reads FNYEAQ. V shed 1 base, J shed 4 bases, and the junction held 2 bases outside the gene matches. There are 16 residues in the CDR3. The CDR3 nucleotides read TGTGCCAGCAGCTTAGTAACTAGCGGGAGCACCGGGGAGCTGTTTTTT. Translating it yields CASSLVTSGSTGELFF.

The rearrangement joins TRBV9 to TRBJ1-1, with no clear D. The germline CDR1 and CDR2 sequences are SGDLS and YYNGEE. The CDR3 has 13 amino acids. The V end was cut by 0 bases, the J end by 5 bases, with 8 bases between. The CDR3 loop is CASSVGSGTEAFF. The CDR3 bases are TGTGCCAGCAGCGTAGGGAGCGGGACTGAAGCTTTCTTT.

The chain uses TRBV27 and TRBJ1-2; 9 bases line up with TRBD1. There are 14 residues in the CDR3. Per the germline V gene, CDR1 is MNHEY and CDR2 is SMNVEV (reference sequence). V shed 5 bases, J shed 7 bases, and the junction held 8 bases outside the gene matches. CDR3 bases: TGTGCCAGCAGTACAGGGGGCCTTGCTTCTGGCTACACCTTC. Its translation: CASSTGGLASGYTF.

CDR3 loop: CASSLLDLTGGRYNEQFF. CDR3 nucleotide sequence: TGTGCCAGCAGCTTGTTGGATCTAACGGGAGGGCGGTACAATGAGCAGTTCTTC. This sequence joins TRBV5-6 and TRBJ2-1; 8 positions agree with TRBD2. The CDR3 runs 18 residues. V trimming: 1 base; J trimming: 4 bases; junction bases outside the gene matches: 13. Germline CDR1 SGHDT, CDR2 YYEEEE.

V usage is TRBV9 and J usage is TRBJ2-1; 9 positions agree with TRBD2. Per germline, CDR1 SGDLS and CDR2 YYNGEE. The ends lost 3 bases at V and 5 bases at J; junction bases unmatched: 6. The CDR3 covers 15 residues. The CDR3 DNA reads TGTGCCAGCAGCGATAGCGGGAGTCCGGACAATGAGCAGTTCTTC. It codes for CASSDSGSPDNEQFF.